Detailed here is one T cell receptor beta chain. The repertoire was sequenced with immunoSEQ multiplex PCR; TCRdb's copy has only in-frame clones and lacks some. This table holds around 340,000 clones, about 87% found once. Germline V gene lookup returns CDR1 SGHVS and CDR2 FQNEAQ. V was pared by 1 base and J by 4 bases, with 3 bases of the junction left unmatched. CDR3 length: 14 amino acids. The sample belongs to a study of Ad26.COV2.S vaccination and SARS-CoV-2 variants. Study-level background: Once, or twice with 56 days between doses, Ad26.COV2.S was given intramuscularly.

The treatment is: around 19 received Ad26.COV2.S at low or high dose, single or two shots; about five received placebo; per-sample allocation not given. Repertoires come from day 63 after the first vaccine or placebo injection. Cohort 1b enrolled adults aged 18-55 years in Boston. This receptor was obtained from a person between 18 and 59 years old who received the Ad26.COV2.S COVID-19 vaccine or a placebo. The chain employs TRBV7-8 and TRBJ1-2, with 7 positions matching TRBD1. Sequenced material: peripheral blood, taken in a trial of Ad26.COV2.S vaccine versus placebo. CDR3 amino acids: CASSLGRTGYGYTF. In DNA form, the CDR3 reads TGTGCCAGCAGCTTAGGTAGGACAGGCTATGGCTACACCTTC. The entire variable domain, with the rest obtained from reference TRBV7-8 and TRBJ1-2, is as follows: GAGVSQSPRYKVAKRGQDVALRCDPISGHVSLFWYQQALGQGPEFLTYFQNEAQLDKSGLPSDRFFAERPEGSVSTLKIQRTQQEDSAVYLCASSLGRTGYGYTFGSGTRLTVV.